This TCR beta chain was captured in a study of cytomegalovirus exposure and HLA in healthy donors. Of note for this clone: The antigen is undetermined.

The CDR3 length is 14 residues. The germline gives CDR1 SGHRS, CDR2 YFSETQ. Losses at the gene ends were 4 bases for V and 5 bases for J; bases not matched to a gene: 8. With 60 Vbeta and 13 Jbeta primers, the PCR was carried out. Clones were read by immunoSEQ multiplex PCR, and TCRdb kept only the in-frame ones, dropping some. The table shows about 140,000 clones, with about 77% occurring only once. Points from the study as a whole: Several top significant clusters appeared, in a later analysis, to be linked to common viral pathogens.

This TCR was sampled from a female donor in good health and CMV-seronegative. The chain recombines TRBV5-1 with TRBJ1-1; 7 nucleotides align to TRBD1. The specimen was PBMCs. The CDR3 DNA reads TGCGCCAGCAGCGACTCCGGACAGGTGACTGAAGCTTTCTTT. Translation: CASSDSGQVTEAFF.